This TCR beta chain was recovered during a study of cytomegalovirus exposure and HLA in healthy donors. Study-wide background: In terms of ancestry, the Caucasian-associated cluster contained around 79% of the approximately 420 genotyped donors.

Primers included in the PCR were 60 Vbeta and 13 Jbeta primers. The repertoire was sequenced with immunoSEQ multiplex PCR; TCRdb's copy has only in-frame clones and lacks some. The table includes around 120,000 clones, more than 60% detected once. General study findings and limits: HLA alleles were associated with 16,000 or so TCR beta sequences in a later analysis at 0.05 false discovery rate. It was about 150 TCR beta chains that were listed as cytomegalovirus-associated.

There are 12 residues in the CDR3. Germline CDR1 reads SQVTM; CDR2 reads ANQGSEA. V lost 2 bases to trimming and J lost 0 bases, with 2 bases between them. This clone showed up just a few times. The antigen is not known. This TCR derives from a middle-aged man in good health and CMV-seropositive. The chain recombines TRBV29-1 with TRBJ1-3; D uncertain. The specimen was PBMCs. The CDR3 DNA follows: TGCAGCGTTGAACACTCTGGAAACACCATATATTTT. Translation gives CSVEHSGNTIYF.